The 5 T cell receptor beta chains presented below share a single source sample, sequenced in a study of T-cell reconstitution after alpha-beta-depleted transplantation in children. Using unique molecular identifiers, the investigators prepared the TCRbeta library. A single record per CDR3 protein comes from TCRdb applying MiXCR to the PCR reads. The table shows a few hundred thousand distinct CDR3 sequences, with 9.7% occurring only once. The source was PBMCs from the stem cell graft donor, collected from the stem cell graft. The source is a human donor who donated a stem cell graft to a child with SCID.

This clonotype was recorded at least ten times. The chain carries TRBV12-3 or TRBV12-4 and TRBJ2-7; D call uncertain. V lost 5 bases and J lost 1, with 12 bases in between. The CDR3 covers 14 residues. CDR3 sequence: CASSPTAGSYEQYF. The CDR3 bases are TGTGCCAGCAGTCCCACGGCAGGTTCCTACGAGCAGTACTTC.

In this sample, this clonotype turned up many times. The V and J genes are TRBV5-1 and TRBJ2-3; 14 nucleotides agree with TRBD2. CDR3 length: 15 amino acids. Germline V gene lookup returns CDR1 SGHRS and CDR2 YFSETQ. V shed 0 bases, J shed 13 bases, and the junction held 7 bases outside the gene matches. CDR3 sequence (DNA): TGCGCCAGCAGCTTGGCATGGACTAGCGGGGGGCCGGAGTATTTT. Its protein product is CASSLAWTSGGPEYF.

This clonotype was seen many times. V usage is TRBV5-1 and J usage is TRBJ2-1; perhaps D is TRBD1 or TRBD2 (5 bases each). This CDR3 contains 17 residues. V gave up 7 bases and J gave up 5 bases, with 25 bases separating them. CDR1 and CDR2 from the germline V gene are SGHRS and YFSETQ. The DNA for the CDR3 is TGCGCCAGCGGGACCCACCCAGGGAGAACTATCAACAATGAGCAGTTCTTC. Its translation is CASGTHPGRTINNEQFF.

The table lists this clonotype with many counts. This sequence joins TRBV5-1 and TRBJ2-1; TRBD1 matches at 8 bases. The V gene end was trimmed by 0 bases and the J gene end by 4 bases; junction bases not matched to a gene: 6. This CDR3 comprises 16 residues. Germline CDR1 reads SGHRS; CDR2 reads YFSETQ. CDR3 in amino acids: CASSLGPGTGYNEQFF. The CDR3 coding sequence is TGCGCCAGCAGCTTGGGCCCCGGGACAGGATACAATGAGCAGTTCTTC.

This clonotype was picked up many times. The chain carries TRBV20-1 and TRBJ2-3; D may be TRBD1 (6 bases). Trimming stripped 4 bases from V and 0 bases from J, with 11 bases between. Per germline, CDR1 DFQATT and CDR2 SNEGSKA (reference sequence). The CDR3 sequence is 14 residues long. The chain's CDR3 is CSAKGTSSTDTQYF. CDR3 bases: TGCAGTGCTAAGGGGACATCTAGCACAGATACGCAGTATTTT.